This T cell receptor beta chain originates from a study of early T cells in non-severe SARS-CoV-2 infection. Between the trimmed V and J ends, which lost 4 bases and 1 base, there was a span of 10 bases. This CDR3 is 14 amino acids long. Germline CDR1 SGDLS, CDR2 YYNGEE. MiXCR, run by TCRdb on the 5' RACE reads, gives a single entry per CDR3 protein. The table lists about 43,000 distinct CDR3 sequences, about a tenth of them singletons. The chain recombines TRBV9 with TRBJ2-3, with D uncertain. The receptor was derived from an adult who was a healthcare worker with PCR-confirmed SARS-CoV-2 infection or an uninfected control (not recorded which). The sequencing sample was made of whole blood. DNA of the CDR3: TGTGCCAGCAGCCCCACGGCCGGCACAGATACGCAGTATTTT. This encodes CASSPTAGTDTQYF.